This T cell receptor (beta chain) was identified during a study of T-cell memory formation after mild COVID-19. General study results and limits: CD4+ contracting clones were mainly CM and EM; CD8+ ones, EMRA. Clones that got smaller from day 15 to 85 had even CD4/CD8, while clones growing later tipped toward CD4+. Day 37-peaking second-wave clones had unconfirmed SARS-CoV-2 specificity.

This clonotype showed up just a few times. Its antigen is currently unknown. The junction had 5 bases not matched to a gene; V was cut back by 4 bases and J by 7 bases. CDR1 is MGHRA, CDR2 YSYEKL, per germline. The CDR3 covers 15 residues. TCRdb itself ran the 5' RACE reads through MiXCR, one entry per CDR3 protein. The data show around 47,000 distinct CDR3 sequences, with less than 9.5% seen just once and 10% to 15% held by the top ten. Sequencing was performed on PBMCs or a T cell subset sorted from them (not recorded which). This chain links TRBV4-1 with TRBJ2-1; 12 nucleotides match TRBD2. The receptor was derived from an adult woman who had mild COVID-19 (a few samples of this study predate the infection). Cell type and time point are not known. Written as DNA, the CDR3 is TGCGCCAGCAGCCCTCTAGCGGGGGGGCGGAATGAGCAGTTCTTC. It codes for CASSPLAGGRNEQFF.